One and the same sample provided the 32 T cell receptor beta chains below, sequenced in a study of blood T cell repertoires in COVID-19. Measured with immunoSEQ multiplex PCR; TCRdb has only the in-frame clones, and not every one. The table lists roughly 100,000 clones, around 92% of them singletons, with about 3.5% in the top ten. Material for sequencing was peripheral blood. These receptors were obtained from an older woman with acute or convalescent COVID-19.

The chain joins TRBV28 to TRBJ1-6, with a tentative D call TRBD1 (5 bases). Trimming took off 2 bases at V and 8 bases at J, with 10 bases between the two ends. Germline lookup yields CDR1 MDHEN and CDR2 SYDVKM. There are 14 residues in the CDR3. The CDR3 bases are TGTGCCAGCAGTTTAGGGGCTAAGGATTCACCCCTCCACTTT. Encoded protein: CASSLGAKDSPLHF.

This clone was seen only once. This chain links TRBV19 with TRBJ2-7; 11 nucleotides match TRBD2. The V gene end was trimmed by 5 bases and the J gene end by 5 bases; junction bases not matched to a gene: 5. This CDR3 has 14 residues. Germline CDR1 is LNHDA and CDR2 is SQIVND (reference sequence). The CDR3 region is CASSPQLAGDEQYF. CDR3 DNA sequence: TGTGCCAGTAGTCCGCAACTAGCGGGAGACGAGCAGTACTTC.

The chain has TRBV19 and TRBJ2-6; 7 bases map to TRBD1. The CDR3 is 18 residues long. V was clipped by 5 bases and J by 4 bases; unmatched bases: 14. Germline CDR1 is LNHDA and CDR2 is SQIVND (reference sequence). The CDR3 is CASSAFPGQRTGANVLTF. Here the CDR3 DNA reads TGTGCCAGTAGTGCCTTTCCGGGACAGCGAACCGGGGCCAACGTCCTGACTTTC.

CDR3 sequence reads: CASSPDGGGNTIYF. CDR3 DNA: TGTGCCAGCAGCCCTGACGGCGGTGGAAACACCATATATTTT. The chain links TRBV7-3 to TRBJ1-3; no definite D call. The CDR3 is 14 amino acids. Trimming took off 5 bases at V and 3 bases at J, with 11 bases between the two ends. The germline V gene has CDR1 SGHTA and CDR2 FQGTGA. The full variable domain, rest sourced from reference TRBV7-3 and TRBJ1-3, is GAGVSQTPSNKVTEKGKYVELRCDPISGHTALYWYRQSLGQGPEFLIYFQGTGAADDSGLPNDRFFAVRPEGSVSTLKIQRTERGDSAVYLCASSPDGGGNTIYFGEGSWLTVV.

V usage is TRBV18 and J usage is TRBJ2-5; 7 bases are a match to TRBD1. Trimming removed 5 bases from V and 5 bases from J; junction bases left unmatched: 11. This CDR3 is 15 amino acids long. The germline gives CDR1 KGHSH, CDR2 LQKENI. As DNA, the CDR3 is TGTGCCAGCTCATCCCGACAGGGAGTGAGCGAGACCCAGTACTTC. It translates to CASSSRQGVSETQYF.

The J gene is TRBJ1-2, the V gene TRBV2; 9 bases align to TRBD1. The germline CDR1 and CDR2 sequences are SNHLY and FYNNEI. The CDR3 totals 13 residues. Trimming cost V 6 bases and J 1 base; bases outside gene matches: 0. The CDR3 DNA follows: TGTGCCAGCAGGGGACAGGGTAACTATGGCTACACCTTC. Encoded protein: CASRGQGNYGYTF.

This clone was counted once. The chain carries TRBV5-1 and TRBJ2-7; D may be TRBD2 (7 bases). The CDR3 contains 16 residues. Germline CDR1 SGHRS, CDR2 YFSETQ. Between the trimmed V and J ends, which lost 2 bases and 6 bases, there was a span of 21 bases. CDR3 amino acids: CASSFGGAGTVGEQYF. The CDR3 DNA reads TGCGCCAGCAGCTTTGGGGGGGCTGGGACCGTGGGCGAGCAGTACTTC.

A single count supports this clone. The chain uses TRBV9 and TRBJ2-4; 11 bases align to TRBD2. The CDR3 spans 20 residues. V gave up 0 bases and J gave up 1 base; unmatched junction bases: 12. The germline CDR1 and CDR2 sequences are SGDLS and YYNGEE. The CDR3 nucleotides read TGTGCCAGCAGCGTAGGGGGGGGGACTAGCGGATGGCGGGCCAAAAACATTCAGTACTTC. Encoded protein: CASSVGGGTSGWRAKNIQYF.

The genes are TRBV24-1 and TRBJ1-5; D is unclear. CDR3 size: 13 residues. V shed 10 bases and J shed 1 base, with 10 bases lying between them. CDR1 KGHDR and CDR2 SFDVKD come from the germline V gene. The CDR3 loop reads CATGAQSNQPQHF. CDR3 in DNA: TGTGCCACGGGTGCACAGAGCAATCAGCCCCAGCATTTT.

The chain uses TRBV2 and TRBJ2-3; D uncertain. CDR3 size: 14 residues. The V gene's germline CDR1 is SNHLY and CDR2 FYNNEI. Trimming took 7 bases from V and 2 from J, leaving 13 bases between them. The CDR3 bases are TGTGCCAGCACAAGCAGGCTGAACACAGATACGCAGTATTTT. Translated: CASTSRLNTDTQYF.

This CDR3 reads CASKKDGGGLNTEAFF. The CDR3 region has the DNA TGTGCCAGCAAAAAAGACGGGGGAGGTTTGAACACTGAAGCTTTCTTT. The genes are TRBV2 and TRBJ1-1, with D maybe TRBD1 (5 bases). The CDR3 sequence is 16 residues long. Per the germline V gene, CDR1 is SNHLY and CDR2 is FYNNEI. Trimming stripped 7 bases from V and 0 bases from J, with 18 bases between.

Written as DNA, the CDR3 is TGTGCCAGCAGTTCCGGACAGGGAGGGTCTTTGGCTTTCTTT. Its translation is CASSSGQGGSLAFF. The V call is TRBV6-5, the J call TRBJ1-1; 8 bases match TRBD1. The germline V gene encodes CDR1 MNHEY and CDR2 SVGAGI. V gave up 4 bases and J gave up 11 bases; unmatched junction bases: 12. This CDR3 has 14 amino acids.

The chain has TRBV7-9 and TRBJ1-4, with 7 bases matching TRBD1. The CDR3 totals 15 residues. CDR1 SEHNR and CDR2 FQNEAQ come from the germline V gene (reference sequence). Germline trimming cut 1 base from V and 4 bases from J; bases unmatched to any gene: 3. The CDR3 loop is CASSLGGTDNEKLFF. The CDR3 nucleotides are TGTGCCAGCAGCTTAGGCGGGACAGATAATGAAAAACTGTTTTTT.

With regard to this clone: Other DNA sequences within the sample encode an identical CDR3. CDR3 region: CASTPSSVTQYF. The CDR3 nucleotides read TGTGCCAGCACCCCTTCTAGCGTTACGCAGTATTTT. The rearrangement joins TRBV12-3 or TRBV12-4 to TRBJ2-3; the D gene is possibly TRBD2 (6 bases). The germline V and J ends were trimmed by 7 bases and 8 bases, with 13 bases remaining between them. There are 12 residues in the CDR3.

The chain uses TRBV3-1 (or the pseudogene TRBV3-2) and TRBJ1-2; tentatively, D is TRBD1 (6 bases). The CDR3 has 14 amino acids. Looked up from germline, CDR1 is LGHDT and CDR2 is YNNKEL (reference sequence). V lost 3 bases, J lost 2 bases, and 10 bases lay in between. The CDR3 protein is CASSQTTGNYGYTF. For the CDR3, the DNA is TGTGCCAGCAGCCAGACGACAGGAAACTATGGCTACACCTTC.

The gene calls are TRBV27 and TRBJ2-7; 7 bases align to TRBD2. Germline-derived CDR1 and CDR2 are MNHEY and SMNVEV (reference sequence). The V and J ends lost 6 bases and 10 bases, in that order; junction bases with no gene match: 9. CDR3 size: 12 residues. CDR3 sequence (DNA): TGTGCCAGCAGACTATCTACGGGGGGACAGTACTTC. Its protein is CASRLSTGGQYF.

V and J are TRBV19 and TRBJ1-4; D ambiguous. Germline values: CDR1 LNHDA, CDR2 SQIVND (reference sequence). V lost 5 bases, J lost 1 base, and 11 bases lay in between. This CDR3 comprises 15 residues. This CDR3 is CASSPLTGTNEKLFF. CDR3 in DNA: TGTGCCAGTAGTCCACTAACGGGAACTAATGAAAAACTGTTTTTT.

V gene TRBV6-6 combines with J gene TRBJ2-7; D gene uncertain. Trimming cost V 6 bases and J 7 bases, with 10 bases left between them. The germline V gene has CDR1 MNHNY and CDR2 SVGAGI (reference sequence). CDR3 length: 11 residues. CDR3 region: CASSTVWEQYF. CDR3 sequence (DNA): TGTGCCAGCAGCACGGTCTGGGAGCAGTACTTC.

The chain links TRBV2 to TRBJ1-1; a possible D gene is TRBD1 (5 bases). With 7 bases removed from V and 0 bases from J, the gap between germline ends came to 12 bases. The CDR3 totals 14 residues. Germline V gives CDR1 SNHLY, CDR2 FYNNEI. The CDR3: CASNYRSVNTEAFF. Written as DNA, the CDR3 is TGTGCCAGCAATTACAGGTCTGTGAACACTGAAGCTTTCTTT.

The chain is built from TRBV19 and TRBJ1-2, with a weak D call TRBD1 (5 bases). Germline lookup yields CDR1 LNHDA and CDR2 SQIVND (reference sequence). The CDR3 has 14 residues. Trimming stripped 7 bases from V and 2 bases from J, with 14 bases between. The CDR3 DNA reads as TGTGCCAGTACCCCCGCAGGGAGGAACTATGGCTACACCTTC. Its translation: CASTPAGRNYGYTF.

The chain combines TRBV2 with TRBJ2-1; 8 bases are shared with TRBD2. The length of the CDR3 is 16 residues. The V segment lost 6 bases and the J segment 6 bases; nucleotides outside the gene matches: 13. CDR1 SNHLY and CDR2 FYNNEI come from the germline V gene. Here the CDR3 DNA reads TGTGCCAGCAGCCCGCCACTAGCGGCCACAGGCAATGAGCAGTTCTTC. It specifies CASSPPLAATGNEQFF.

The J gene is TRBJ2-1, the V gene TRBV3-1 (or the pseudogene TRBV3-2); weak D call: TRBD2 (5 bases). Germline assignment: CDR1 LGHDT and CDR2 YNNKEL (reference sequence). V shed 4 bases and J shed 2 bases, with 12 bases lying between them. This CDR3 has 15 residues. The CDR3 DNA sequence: TGTGCCAGCAGCCCCCGCGGAGCGGCCTACAATGAGCAGTTCTTC. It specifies CASSPRGAAYNEQFF.

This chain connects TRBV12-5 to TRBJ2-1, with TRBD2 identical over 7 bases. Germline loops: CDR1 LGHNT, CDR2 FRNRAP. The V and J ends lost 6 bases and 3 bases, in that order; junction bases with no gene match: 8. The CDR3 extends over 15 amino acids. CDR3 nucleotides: TGTGCTAGTGGCCGCGCTAGCGGCAACTACAATGAGCAGTTCTTC. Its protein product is CASGRASGNYNEQFF.

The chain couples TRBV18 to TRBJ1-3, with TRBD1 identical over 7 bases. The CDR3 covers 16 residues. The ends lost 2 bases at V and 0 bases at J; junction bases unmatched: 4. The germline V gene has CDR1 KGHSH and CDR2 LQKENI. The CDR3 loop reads CASSPKTGSSGNTIYF. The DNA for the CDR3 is TGTGCCAGCTCACCAAAGACAGGGAGCTCTGGAAACACCATATATTTT.

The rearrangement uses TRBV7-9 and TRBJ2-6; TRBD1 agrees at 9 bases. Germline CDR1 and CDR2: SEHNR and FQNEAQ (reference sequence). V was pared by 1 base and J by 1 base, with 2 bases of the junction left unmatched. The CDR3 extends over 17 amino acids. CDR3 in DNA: TGTGCCAGCAGCTTAGGGACAGGGGTATCTGGGGCCAACGTCCTGACTTTC. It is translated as CASSLGTGVSGANVLTF.

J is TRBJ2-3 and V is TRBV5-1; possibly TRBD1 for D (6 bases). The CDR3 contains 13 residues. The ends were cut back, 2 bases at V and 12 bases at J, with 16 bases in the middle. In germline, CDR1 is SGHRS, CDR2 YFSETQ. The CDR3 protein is CASSFDAGEDQYF. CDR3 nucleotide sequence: TGCGCCAGCAGCTTTGACGCAGGGGAAGATCAGTATTTT.

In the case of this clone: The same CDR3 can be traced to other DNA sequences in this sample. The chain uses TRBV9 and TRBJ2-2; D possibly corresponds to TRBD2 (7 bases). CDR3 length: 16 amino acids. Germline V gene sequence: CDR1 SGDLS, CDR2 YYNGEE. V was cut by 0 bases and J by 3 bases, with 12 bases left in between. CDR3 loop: CASSVEGGRDTGELFF. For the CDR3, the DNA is TGTGCCAGCAGCGTAGAGGGGGGGCGAGACACCGGGGAGCTGTTTTTT.

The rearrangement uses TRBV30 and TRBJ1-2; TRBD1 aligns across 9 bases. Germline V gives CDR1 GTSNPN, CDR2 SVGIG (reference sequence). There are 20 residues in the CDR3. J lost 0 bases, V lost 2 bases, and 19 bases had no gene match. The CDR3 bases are TGTGCCTGGAGTCCACGTCCCGGGACAGGGCCAATGGTCGCTAACTATGGCTACACCTTC. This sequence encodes CAWSPRPGTGPMVANYGYTF.

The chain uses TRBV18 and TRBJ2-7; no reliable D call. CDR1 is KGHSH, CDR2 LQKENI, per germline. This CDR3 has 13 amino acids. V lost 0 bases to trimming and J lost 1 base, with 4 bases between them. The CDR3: CASSPPSSYEQYF. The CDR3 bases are TGTGCCAGCTCACCACCATCTTCCTACGAGCAGTACTTC.

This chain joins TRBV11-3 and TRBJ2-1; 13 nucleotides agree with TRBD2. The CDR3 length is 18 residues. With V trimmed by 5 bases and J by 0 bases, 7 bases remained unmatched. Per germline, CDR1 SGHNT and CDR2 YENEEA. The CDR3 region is CASSQRGLAGSSYNEQFF. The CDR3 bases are TGTGCCAGCAGCCAACGGGGACTAGCGGGAAGCTCCTACAATGAGCAGTTCTTC.

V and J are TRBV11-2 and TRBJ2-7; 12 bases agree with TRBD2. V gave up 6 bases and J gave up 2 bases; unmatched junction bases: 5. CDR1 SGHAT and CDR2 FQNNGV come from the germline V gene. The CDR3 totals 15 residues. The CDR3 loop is CASSPGLAGTYEQYF. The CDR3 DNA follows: TGTGCCAGCAGTCCAGGACTAGCGGGAACCTACGAGCAGTACTTC.

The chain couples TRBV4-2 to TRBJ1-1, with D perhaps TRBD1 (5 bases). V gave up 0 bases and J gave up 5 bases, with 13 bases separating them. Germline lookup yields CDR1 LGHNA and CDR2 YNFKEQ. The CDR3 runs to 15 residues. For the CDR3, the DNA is TGTGCCAGCAGCCAAGATGTCGGCAGGGATACTGAAGCTTTCTTT. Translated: CASSQDVGRDTEAFF.